This TCR beta chain was captured in a study of blood T cell repertoires in COVID-19. Germline CDR1 MNHEY, CDR2 SVGEGT. V lost 3 bases to trimming and J lost 4 bases; unmatched junction nucleotides: 6. This CDR3 spans 15 amino acids. As originally analysed: Amplification from reference gene primers served as the basis for estimated nucleated cell counts. Using immunoSEQ multiplex PCR, the repertoire was profiled, and TCRdb retains in-frame clones only, with some absent. V, J and clone size reflect that table, while D and trimming were determined from the DNA. The profile shows 230,000 or so clones, about 86% of them singletons. Cohort allocation depended upon clinical history that participants reported.

Source material: PBMCs or T cells enriched from blood (not recorded which). The TCR was taken from a woman aged 45 to 65 with acute COVID-19. The chain joins TRBV6-2 or TRBV6-3 to TRBJ2-3; 8 bases match TRBD2. The CDR3 sequence: CASSYPGGSADTQYF. CDR3 coding DNA: TGTGCCAGCAGTTATCCGGGAGGGAGTGCAGATACGCAGTATTTT.